Each of the 25 T cell receptor beta chains below was sequenced from the same sample in a study of T cell responses to AZD1222 COVID-19 vaccine. Using immunoSEQ multiplex PCR, the repertoire was profiled, and TCRdb retains in-frame clones only, with some absent. The sample yields under 170,000 clones, approximately 90% seen once. The source material was peripheral blood, sampled 28 days after the second AZD1222 dose. Source of these receptors: an adult who received the AZD1222 COVID-19 vaccine.

V gene TRBV14 combines with J gene TRBJ1-1; D gene unclear. This CDR3 region has 16 residues. V was shortened by 0 bases and J by 5 bases, with 16 bases between the two germline ends. CDR1 is SGHDN and CDR2 is FVKESK in the germline V gene. This chain's CDR3 is CASSQDGEGRETEAFF. The CDR3 DNA reads TGTGCCAGCAGCCAAGATGGAGAAGGGCGGGAGACTGAAGCTTTCTTT.

This rearrangement joins TRBV10-1 to TRBJ2-2; unclear D gene. Germline lookup yields CDR1 WNHNN and CDR2 SYGVQD (reference sequence). V lost 10 bases, J lost 7 bases, and 13 bases lay in between. This CDR3 comprises 12 residues. CDR3 in DNA: TGCGCCACCGGACCCGGTGGCGGGGAGCTGTTTTTT. It codes for CATGPGGGELFF.

The CDR3 reads CASSPRGSGANVLTF. As DNA, the CDR3 is TGTGCCAGCTCACCAAGGGGCTCTGGGGCCAACGTCCTGACTTTC. The rearrangement joins TRBV18 to TRBJ2-6, with TRBD1 as a possible D gene (5 bases). The CDR3 contains 15 residues. Per germline, CDR1 KGHSH and CDR2 LQKENI. With 2 bases removed from V and 0 bases from J, the gap between germline ends came to 5 bases.

V usage is TRBV3-1 (or the pseudogene TRBV3-2) and J usage is TRBJ2-5; 11 bases align to TRBD2. Per germline, CDR1 LGHDT and CDR2 YNNKEL (reference sequence). The junction had 3 bases not matched to a gene; V was cut back by 0 bases and J by 3 bases. CDR3 size: 16 residues. The CDR3 region is CASSQEGLADEETQYF. The CDR3 DNA follows: TGTGCCAGCAGCCAAGAGGGACTAGCGGACGAAGAGACCCAGTACTTC.

V and J are TRBV19 and TRBJ1-1; tentatively, D is TRBD1 (5 bases). CDR1 and CDR2 (germline): LNHDA, SQIVND (reference sequence). The CDR3 runs 14 residues. Trimming removed 3 bases at V and 1 base at J, with 9 bases between. CDR3 protein: CASSMRQGNTEAFF. The DNA for the CDR3 is TGTGCCAGTAGTATGAGGCAGGGGAACACTGAAGCTTTCTTT.

The table lists this clone with a count of one. The V call is TRBV27, the J call TRBJ2-7; TRBD2 might be the D (6 bases). Germline CDR1 and CDR2: MNHEY and SMNVEV (reference sequence). The CDR3 loop spans 14 amino acids. Trimming pared 8 bases from V and 5 bases from J, leaving 19 bases between. The CDR3 spells CASGLPGDRHEQYF. CDR3 DNA: TGTGCCAGCGGCCTGCCGGGGGACCGGCACGAGCAGTACTTC.

The chain recombines TRBV27 with TRBJ2-1; perhaps TRBD2 as D (6 bases). V lost 6 bases and J 0 bases, leaving 24 bases between the germline ends. Germline V gene lookup returns CDR1 MNHEY and CDR2 SMNVEV (reference sequence). This CDR3 spans 19 amino acids. CDR3 in DNA: TGTGCCAGCAGCCCCGGGGGAGCGGGTCCTTCTCGCTCCTACAATGAGCAGTTCTTC. Amino acid sequence: CASSPGGAGPSRSYNEQFF.

CDR3 coding DNA: TGTGCCTGGAGTGTACAGGGTAATGAAAAACTGTTTTTT. Its translation: CAWSVQGNEKLFF. The chain couples TRBV30 to TRBJ1-4; D may be TRBD1 (6 bases). V was cut by 0 bases and J by 4 bases, with 6 bases left in between. From germline, CDR1 is GTSNPN and CDR2 SVGIG (reference sequence). The CDR3 length is 13 residues.

The chain uses TRBV19 and TRBJ2-7; D is unresolved. V gave up 6 bases and J gave up 1 base, with 10 bases separating them. The CDR3 totals 13 residues. From germline, CDR1 is LNHDA and CDR2 SQIVND (reference sequence). CDR3 nucleotides: TGTGCCAGTAGCGTCAGAGAATCCTACGAGCAGTACTTC. Amino acid sequence: CASSVRESYEQYF. The full variable domain, with the rest looked up from reference TRBV19 and TRBJ2-7, is DGGITQSPKYLFRKEGQNVTLSCEQNLNHDAMYWYRQDPGQGLRLIYYSQIVNDFQKGDIAEGYSVSREKKESFPLTVTSAQKNPTAFYLCASSVRESYEQYFGPGTRLTVT.

This clone was found once. The chain combines TRBV6-2 or TRBV6-3 with TRBJ2-3, with TRBD2 identical over 9 bases. The V gene's germline CDR1 is MNHEY and CDR2 SVGEGT. This CDR3 comprises 14 residues. The V segment lost 2 bases and the J segment 7 bases; nucleotides outside the gene matches: 4. The CDR3 is CASSYGGRGNTQYF. For the CDR3, the DNA is TGTGCCAGCAGTTACGGCGGGAGGGGAAATACGCAGTATTTT.

The V and J genes are TRBV19 and TRBJ1-6; TRBD1 matches 9 bases. The CDR3 contains 16 residues. V shed 6 bases, J shed 8 bases, and the junction held 11 bases outside the gene matches. The germline V gene encodes CDR1 LNHDA and CDR2 SQIVND (reference sequence). The CDR3 protein is CASSVTPGQGYSPLHF. CDR3 bases: TGTGCCAGTAGCGTAACTCCGGGACAGGGTTATTCACCCCTCCACTTT.

The chain recombines TRBV28 with TRBJ1-5; D call uncertain. Germline CDR1 reads MDHEN; CDR2 reads SYDVKM. Trimming cost V 10 bases and J 0 bases, with 10 bases left between them. The length of the CDR3 is 13 residues. CDR3 in DNA: TGTGCCATCACGAGTAATAGCAATCAGCCCCAGCATTTT. Amino acid sequence: CAITSNSNQPQHF.

The gene calls are TRBV19 and TRBJ2-7, with TRBD1 matching over 11 bases. This CDR3 has 14 amino acids. Losses at the gene ends were 4 bases for V and 2 bases for J; bases not matched to a gene: 1. From germline, CDR1 is LNHDA and CDR2 SQIVND (reference sequence). In DNA form, the CDR3 reads TGTGCCAGTAGTAGGGACAGGGGGACCTACGAGCAGTACTTC. Its protein product is CASSRDRGTYEQYF.

The chain carries TRBV25-1 and TRBJ1-3; D unclear. Germline V gene data show CDR1 as MGHDK and CDR2 as SYGVNS. This CDR3 has 14 amino acids. The germline V and J ends were trimmed by 3 bases and 4 bases, with 10 bases remaining between them. CDR3 DNA: TGTGCCAGCAGTGAGGGTCGGGCCGGAAACACCATATATTTT. Translation: CASSEGRAGNTIYF.

The chain joins TRBV11-2 to TRBJ1-6; D remains ambiguous. V was cut by 0 bases and J by 7 bases, with 10 bases left in between. The CDR3 sequence is 15 residues long. Looked up from germline, CDR1 is SGHAT and CDR2 is FQNNGV. CDR3 DNA: TGTGCCAGCAGCTTAGATTGGCCAGGCAATTCACCCCTCCACTTT. It is translated as CASSLDWPGNSPLHF. The full variable domain, completed using reference TRBV11-2 and TRBJ1-6, is EAGVAQSPRYKIIEKRQSVAFWCNPISGHATLYWYQQILGQGPKLLIQFQNNGVVDDSQLPKDRFSAERLKGVDSTLKIQPAKLEDSAVYLCASSLDWPGNSPLHFGNGTRLTVT.

Concerning this clone itself: Germline is not matched at one junction end, which may reflect a read error. This sequence joins TRBV4-1 and TRBJ2-1; D not resolved. The CDR3 is 14 residues long. Germline CDR1 reads MGHRA; CDR2 reads YSYEKL. The CDR3 DNA follows: TGCGCCAGCAGCCCGGCCGGCTCCCACAATGAGCAGTTCTTC. Its protein is CASSPAGSHNEQFF.

J is TRBJ1-1 and V is TRBV13; D is ambiguous. Germline lookup yields CDR1 PRHDT and CDR2 FYEKMQ (reference sequence). This CDR3 is 11 amino acids long. V lost 5 bases, J lost 4 bases, and 5 bases lay in between. The CDR3 sequence is CASSPTTEAFF. CDR3 nucleotides: TGTGCCAGCAGCCCAACCACTGAAGCTTTCTTT.

V and J are TRBV27 and TRBJ1-5, with D possibly matching TRBD1 (5 bases). This CDR3 has 13 residues. Trimming cost V 7 bases and J 7 bases, with 14 bases left between them. Germline-derived CDR1 and CDR2 are MNHEY and SMNVEV (reference sequence). The DNA of the CDR3 is TGTGCCAGCAAGGGGCAGGGCGGGCAGCCCCAGCATTTT. This encodes CASKGQGGQPQHF.

The V and J genes are TRBV12-2 and TRBJ1-4; the D call in the table, TRBD1, was not verified against the DNA. TRBV12-2 is given as a pseudogene. This CDR3 is built from 15 residues. The chain's CDR3 is CASRLAYRGNEKLFF. The CDR3 coding sequence is TGTGCAAGTCGCTTAGCCTACAGGGGAAATGAAAAACTGTTTTTT.

This chain joins TRBV7-6 and TRBJ2-1; D perhaps matches TRBD2 (5 bases). The germline CDR1 and CDR2 sequences are SGHVS and FNYEAQ. V was trimmed by 2 bases and J by 1 base, leaving 9 bases between them. This CDR3 spans 15 amino acids. The CDR3 coding sequence is TGTGCCAGCAGCTTACTAGCCTCTTCCTACAATGAGCAGTTCTTC. This sequence encodes CASSLLASSYNEQFF.

This rearrangement joins TRBV29-1 to TRBJ1-2; perhaps TRBD1 as D (6 bases). The germline V gene encodes CDR1 SQVTM and CDR2 ANQGSEA. With 4 bases removed from V and 8 bases from J, the gap between germline ends came to 14 bases. This CDR3 has 12 residues. Here the CDR3 DNA reads TGCAGCGTTGGTCCGGGGGCGCGGGGCTACACCTTC. Residues: CSVGPGARGYTF. Full variable domain (remainder filled in from reference TRBV29-1 and TRBJ1-2): SAVISQKPSRDICQRGTSLTIQCQVDSQVTMMFWYRQQPGQSLTLIATANQGSEATYESGFVIDKFPISRPNLTFSTLTVSNMSPEDSSIYLCSVGPGARGYTFGSGTRLTVV.

The chain recombines TRBV10-3 with TRBJ1-2, with D possibly TRBD1 on 6 matching bases. The ends were cut back, 1 base at V and 8 bases at J, with 14 bases in the middle. This CDR3 has 14 residues. CDR1 is ENHRY, CDR2 SYGVKD, per germline. CDR3: CAISELVDSRGYTF. The CDR3 region has the DNA TGTGCCATCAGTGAGTTGGTGGACAGTCGCGGCTACACCTTC.

This chain connects TRBV2 to TRBJ1-1, with a tentative D call TRBD1 (5 bases). V was pared by 3 bases and J by 3 bases, with 20 bases between. The CDR3 is 17 amino acids. Germline-derived CDR1 and CDR2 are SNHLY and FYNNEI. The CDR3: CASSEASGMGRDTEAFF. As DNA, the CDR3 is TGTGCCAGCAGTGAGGCCAGTGGGATGGGCAGGGACACTGAAGCTTTCTTT. The full variable domain, completed using reference TRBV2 and TRBJ1-1, is EPEVTQTPSHQVTQMGQEVILRCVPISNHLYFYWYRQILGQKVEFLVSFYNNEISEKSEIFDDQFSVERPDGSNFTLKIRSTKLEDSAMYFCASSEASGMGRDTEAFFGQGTRLTVV.

This sequence joins TRBV2 and TRBJ1-4; D gene uncertain. The CDR3 extends over 15 amino acids. From germline, CDR1 is SNHLY and CDR2 FYNNEI. The germline V and J ends were trimmed by 5 bases and 8 bases, with 18 bases remaining between them. The CDR3 protein is CASSPDRGLKEKLFF. The CDR3 bases are TGTGCCAGCAGTCCCGACCGAGGTTTGAAAGAAAAACTGTTTTTT.

This clone came up a few times. V gene TRBV2 combines with J gene TRBJ2-7; D gene unclear. Germline V gene data show CDR1 as SNHLY and CDR2 as FYNNEI. The CDR3 contains 14 residues. V gave up 2 bases and J gave up 6 bases, with 14 bases separating them. The CDR3 bases are TGTGCCAGCAGTGAAACCTGGACCCCTCTCGAGCAGTACTTC. Translated, it gives CASSETWTPLEQYF.